This T cell receptor beta chain was profiled in a study of blood T cells in healthy people across ages. Study background: Template switching caught about one barcoded beta molecule for each two T cells.

Study conclusions and caveats: Across the age range, TCR beta diversity per million T cells fell in a roughly linear way.

Next came a second PCR, run for roughly 6 to 11 cycles, which used a sample-barcoded 5' primer along with a J-beta primer mix. Every molecule of cDNA carried a tag from a template-switch adaptor with 12 random nucleotides. TCRdb re-called the 5' RACE reads through MiXCR, storing one row per CDR3 protein. The table records 1.5 million to 2 million distinct CDR3 sequences, about 28% of them present only once. Trimming removed 4 bases at V and 6 bases at J, with 29 bases between. The CDR3 contains 19 residues. Isolation per sample recovered at least 6 million PBMCs. Turning to this clonotype: Its antigen is unidentified.

The origin of this receptor is a woman aged 25 to 39 in good health. Sequences were obtained from blood. The chain employs TRBV12-3 or TRBV12-4 and TRBJ2-3, with D perhaps assigned TRBD1 or TRBD2 (5 bases each). The CDR3 loop is CASSSARPGKGVLADTQYF. Written as DNA, the CDR3 is TGTGCCAGCAGTTCCGCCCGACCGGGAAAAGGGGTCTTAGCGGATACGCAGTATTTT.